Following are 12 T cell receptor beta chains from one sample sequenced in a study of spatial heterogeneity in lung cancer. Time point indicated: sample taken at primary tumor resection. Each CDR3 protein gets one entry after TCRdb re-called the 5' RACE reads with MiXCR. The sample lists under 30,000 distinct CDR3 sequences; about 3.5% were seen once. Source: PBMCs, taken at surgery. Source of these receptors: a female donor with early-stage non-small cell lung cancer.

This clonotype occurred many times. The J gene is TRBJ2-5, the V gene TRBV3-1; D not resolved. V was trimmed by 4 bases and J by 2 bases, leaving 2 bases between them. This CDR3 spans 11 amino acids. The germline gives CDR1 LGHDT, CDR2 YNNKEL (reference sequence). The CDR3 region is CASSRQETQYF. CDR3 coding DNA: TGTGCCAGCAGCCGGCAAGAGACCCAGTACTTC.

This clonotype has at least ten counts. Written as DNA, the CDR3 is TGTGCCAGCAGCCAAGGAGCGTACTCGAACACCGGGGAGCTGTTTTTT. Its translation: CASSQGAYSNTGELFF. This chain connects TRBV4-2 to TRBJ2-2; no firm D call. This CDR3 is built from 16 residues. V shed 1 base and J shed 0 bases, with 9 bases lying between them. Germline V CDR1 and CDR2: LGHNA, YNFKEQ.

This clonotype was seen at least ten times. The chain joins TRBV10-3 to TRBJ1-2, with a possible D match to TRBD1 (6 bases). CDR3 length: 16 amino acids. Germline values: CDR1 ENHRY, CDR2 SYGVKD. V lost 0 bases, J lost 2 bases, and 13 bases lay in between. The CDR3 DNA is TGTGCCATCAGTGAGTCGCCGGACAGTCAGAACTATGGCTACACCTTC. Encoded protein: CAISESPDSQNYGYTF.

This clonotype has at least ten counts. This sequence joins TRBV12-3 or TRBV12-4 and TRBJ2-3; 10 bases agree with TRBD1. V was pared by 3 bases and J by 6 bases, with 6 bases of the junction left unmatched. The CDR3 runs 15 residues. CDR3 in amino acids: CASSLGDRGGDTQYF. CDR3 sequence (DNA): TGTGCCAGCAGTTTGGGGGACAGGGGAGGGGATACGCAGTATTTT.

The chain uses TRBV5-1 and TRBJ2-7; the match to TRBD2 covers 9 bases. The J segment lost 5 bases and the V segment lost 0 bases, leaving 6 bases of the junction unmatched. This CDR3 spans 15 amino acids. Germline values: CDR1 SGHRS, CDR2 YFSETQ. This CDR3 is CASSLAGGRANEQYF. The DNA of the CDR3 is TGCGCCAGCAGCTTGGCTGGCGGGAGGGCCAACGAGCAGTACTTC.

In its sample, this clonotype was seen a few times. The chain recombines TRBV2 with TRBJ2-1, with TRBD2 as a possible D gene (5 bases). The V and J ends lost 3 bases and 4 bases respectively, with 16 bases between them. CDR1 is SNHLY and CDR2 is FYNNEI in the germline V gene. This CDR3 has 16 amino acids. The CDR3 region is CASSDGLNVWYNEQFF. In nucleotides, the CDR3 is TGTGCCAGCAGTGATGGACTCAACGTTTGGTACAATGAGCAGTTCTTC.

The chain recombines TRBV18 with TRBJ1-1, with unresolved D. Trimming cost V 2 bases and J 8 bases, with 9 bases left between them. The CDR3 is made up of 12 amino acids. CDR1 and CDR2 (germline): KGHSH, LQKENI. The CDR3 protein is CASSPVRGEAFF. The CDR3 DNA is TGTGCCAGCTCACCAGTCCGGGGAGAAGCTTTCTTT. The full variable domain, in which reference TRBV18 and TRBJ1-1 provide the parts outside the CDR3, is NAGVMQNPRHLVRRRGQEARLRCSPMKGHSHVYWYRQLPEEGLKFMVYLQKENIIDESGMPKERFSAEFPKEGPSILRIQQVVRGDSAAYFCASSPVRGEAFFGQGTRLTVV.

This clonotype was counted at least ten times. The V and J genes are TRBV10-1 and TRBJ2-5; 7 bases are shared with TRBD2. Germline lookup yields CDR1 WNHNN and CDR2 SYGVQD (reference sequence). Trimming at V came to 3 bases and at J to 4 bases, leaving 5 bases not matched to a gene. The CDR3 spans 14 residues. CDR3 nucleotides: TGCGCCAGCAGTGACCTAGCGGAGGGAGAGACCCAGTACTTC. Encoded protein: CASSDLAEGETQYF.

This clonotype is medium-sized in the sample. V and J are TRBV9 and TRBJ2-3; 12 bases agree with TRBD2. The CDR3 length is 15 residues. Germline V gene data show CDR1 as SGDLS and CDR2 as YYNGEE. Trimming cost V 3 bases and J 4 bases; bases outside gene matches: 3. The CDR3 is CASSELAGGADTQYF. DNA for the CDR3: TGTGCCAGCAGCGAACTAGCGGGAGGAGCAGATACGCAGTATTTT.

This clonotype was counted many times. The V call is TRBV29-1, the J call TRBJ2-7; D is undetermined. With 2 bases removed from V and 2 bases from J, the gap between germline ends came to 10 bases. CDR3 length: 13 residues. Germline V gene lookup returns CDR1 SQVTM and CDR2 ANQGSEA. The CDR3 DNA reads TGCAGCGTTGAACAAGGGAATCCCTACGAGCAGTACTTC. It specifies CSVEQGNPYEQYF.

The CDR3 loop is CASSVGSVTGRNTEAFF. As DNA, the CDR3 is TGTGCCAGCAGCGTAGGATCCGTTACAGGGCGGAACACTGAAGCTTTCTTT. The chain is built from TRBV9 and TRBJ1-1; D perhaps matches TRBD1 (6 bases). Germline CDR1 reads SGDLS; CDR2 reads YYNGEE. With 0 bases removed from V and 1 base from J, the gap between germline ends came to 16 bases. The CDR3 contains 17 residues. Filled out from reference TRBV9 and TRBJ1-1, the complete variable domain reads DSGVTQTPKHLITATGQRVTLRCSPRSGDLSVYWYQQSLDQGLQFLIQYYNGEERAKGNILERFSAQQFPDLHSELNLSSLELGDSALYFCASSVGSVTGRNTEAFFGQGTRLTVV.

This clonotype was recorded a few times. The chain has TRBV6-1 and TRBJ2-7; D gene uncertain. The germline V and J ends were trimmed by 3 bases and 4 bases, with 10 bases remaining between them. The germline gives CDR1 MNHNS, CDR2 SASEGT. This CDR3 has 13 amino acids. The CDR3 nucleotides are TGTGCCAGCAGTGAGGGGAAGGGATACGAGCAGTACTTC. The encoded protein is CASSEGKGYEQYF.